Shown below are 17 T cell receptor beta chains from a single sample sequenced in a study of cytotoxic CD8 clonotypes in ibrutinib-treated CLL. The protocol was immunoSEQ multiplex PCR, while the TCRdb copy is restricted to in-frame clones and leaves out a portion. The table includes fewer than 150,000 clones, around 84% detected once. Here the sequenced sample was PBMCs, taken after 24 months of ibrutinib treatment. The receptors stem from a human donor with chronic lymphocytic leukemia.

The chain links TRBV28 to TRBJ1-1; D gene uncertain. V was trimmed by 6 bases and J by 6 bases, leaving 8 bases between them. In germline, CDR1 is MDHEN, CDR2 SYDVKM. This CDR3 has 11 amino acids. This CDR3 is CASRRVSEAFF. CDR3 nucleotide sequence: TGTGCCAGCAGAAGGGTGTCTGAAGCTTTCTTT.

This clone was counted only a few times. The V and J genes are TRBV19 and TRBJ1-5; TRBD1 agrees at 10 bases. Germline CDR1 and CDR2: LNHDA and SQIVND (reference sequence). CDR3 length: 17 amino acids. J was trimmed by 0 bases and V by 5 bases; bases with no gene match: 7. The CDR3 loop reads CASSHPGQGNSNQPQHF. The DNA of the CDR3 is TGTGCCAGTAGTCATCCGGGACAGGGGAATAGCAATCAGCCCCAGCATTTT.

This clone was observed a single time. The chain's CDR3 is CACGHPNTEAFF. DNA of the CDR3: TGTGCCTGCGGACATCCGAACACTGAAGCTTTCTTT. V and J are TRBV30 and TRBJ1-1, with a weak D call TRBD1 (5 bases). Trimming stripped 6 bases from V and 1 base from J, with 9 bases between. Looked up from germline, CDR1 is GTSNPN and CDR2 is SVGIG (reference sequence). This CDR3 is built from 12 residues.

CDR3: CASSPRLAQPLAKNIQYF. The DNA of the CDR3 is TGTGCCAGCAGCCCGCGACTAGCCCAACCCTTAGCCAAAAACATTCAGTACTTC. The chain uses TRBV7-2 and TRBJ2-4, with 7 positions matching TRBD2. The CDR3 sequence is 18 residues long. From germline, CDR1 is SGHTA and CDR2 FQGNSA. With 5 bases clipped from V and 0 bases from J, the junction kept 13 bases outside the gene matches.

The chain recombines TRBV18 with TRBJ1-2; 7 nucleotides line up with TRBD1. Germline V gene data show CDR1 as KGHSH and CDR2 as LQKENI. The CDR3 runs to 13 residues. J was trimmed by 4 bases and V by 2 bases; bases with no gene match: 1. CDR3 amino acids: CASSPGTVYGYTF. DNA for the CDR3: TGTGCCAGCTCACCAGGGACAGTCTATGGCTACACCTTC.

The chain joins TRBV4-1 to TRBJ1-4; D unresolved. Per germline, CDR1 MGHRA and CDR2 YSYEKL. The CDR3 length is 14 residues. V was shortened by 1 base and J by 13 bases, with 16 bases between the two germline ends. The CDR3 spells CASSQVSVMNRLFF. CDR3 DNA sequence: TGCGCCAGCAGCCAAGTTTCAGTAATGAATAGACTGTTTTTT.

This clone was recorded only once. The rearrangement joins TRBV19 to TRBJ2-3, with D perhaps matching TRBD2 (5 bases). CDR1 and CDR2 (germline): LNHDA, SQIVND (reference sequence). V was cut by 3 bases and J by 2 bases, with 15 bases left in between. There are 16 residues in the CDR3. CDR3 sequence (DNA): TGTGCCAGTAGTATCCGGCGGGCTACGAACACAGATACGCAGTATTTT. Its protein product is CASSIRRATNTDTQYF.

The V and J genes are TRBV19 and TRBJ1-4; D is ambiguous. The V and J ends lost 5 bases and 5 bases respectively, with 6 bases between them. Germline V gives CDR1 LNHDA, CDR2 SQIVND (reference sequence). This CDR3 has 12 amino acids. Here the CDR3 reads CASSSPNEKLFF. In DNA form, the CDR3 reads TGTGCCAGTAGTTCCCCCAATGAAAAACTGTTTTTT.

The chain couples TRBV5-4 to TRBJ1-2; TRBD1 aligns across 7 bases. Germline assignment: CDR1 SGHNT and CDR2 YYREEE (reference sequence). The CDR3 is made up of 14 amino acids. With 1 base clipped from V and 4 bases from J, the junction kept 4 bases outside the gene matches. Written as DNA, the CDR3 is TGTGCCAGCAGCTTGAACAGGGGAAGCTATGGCTACACCTTC. Its protein product is CASSLNRGSYGYTF.

The V gene is TRBV28, the J gene TRBJ1-4; D is unresolved. Trimming took 10 bases from V and 4 from J, leaving 7 bases between them. CDR1 and CDR2 (germline): MDHEN, SYDVKM. The length of the CDR3 is 11 residues. CDR3 in DNA: TGTGCCACGTGGAGTAATGAAAAACTGTTTTTT. It codes for CATWSNEKLFF. Drawing the rest from reference TRBV28 and TRBJ1-4, the complete variable domain is DVKVTQSSRYLVKRTGEKVFLECVQDMDHENMFWYRQDPGLGLRLIYFSYDVKMKEKGDIPEGYSVSREKKERFSLILESASTNQTSMYLCATWSNEKLFFGSGTQLSVL.

This chain joins TRBV28 and TRBJ1-3; TRBD1 is a possible D gene (6 bases). Germline loops: CDR1 MDHEN, CDR2 SYDVKM. V was pared by 3 bases and J by 3 bases, with 12 bases between. The CDR3 covers 15 residues. The CDR3 here is CASSFRGAGGNTIYF. CDR3 bases: TGTGCCAGCAGTTTCCGGGGGGCCGGTGGAAACACCATATATTTT.

The V call is TRBV4-1, the J call TRBJ2-7; D remains ambiguous. The CDR3 runs 14 residues. The germline V and J ends were trimmed by 4 bases and 4 bases, with 14 bases remaining between them. The germline CDR1 and CDR2 sequences are MGHRA and YSYEKL. CDR3 region: CASSLGVGRYEQYF. The CDR3 nucleotides read TGCGCCAGCAGCCTTGGGGTCGGTAGGTACGAGCAGTACTTC.

CDR3 sequence reads: CASRRDNNGYGYTF. The CDR3 DNA reads TGTGCCAGCAGGAGGGATAATAATGGCTACGGCTACACCTTC. V gene TRBV6-6 combines with J gene TRBJ1-2; D not certain. CDR3 length: 14 amino acids. Trimming shortened V by 6 bases and J by 8 bases, and 19 bases separated the two germline ends. Germline CDR1 is MNHNY and CDR2 is SVGAGI (reference sequence).

The chain recombines TRBV7-2 with TRBJ1-3; 7 nucleotides agree with TRBD1. Germline loops: CDR1 SGHTA, CDR2 FQGNSA. After removal of 3 bases from V and 6 bases from J, the junction contained 8 bases not matched to a gene. This CDR3 region has 15 residues. CDR3 sequence reads: CASSFRQGRENTIYF. CDR3 coding DNA: TGTGCCAGCAGCTTCAGACAGGGACGTGAAAACACCATATATTTT.

V and J are TRBV19 and TRBJ1-5; 10 nucleotides align to TRBD1. V shed 7 bases and J 6 bases; nucleotides not matched to a gene: 12. The germline CDR1 and CDR2 sequences are LNHDA and SQIVND (reference sequence). The CDR3 is 16 residues long. The CDR3 DNA follows: TGTGCCAGTACCGATCGCGGACAGGGGGTTATTCAGCCCCAGCATTTT. Amino acid sequence: CASTDRGQGVIQPQHF.

The J gene is TRBJ1-2, the V gene TRBV6-1; 12 bases map to TRBD1. Germline V CDR1 and CDR2: MNHNS, SASEGT. V gave up 4 bases and J gave up 5 bases; unmatched junction bases: 5. The CDR3 runs 15 residues. CDR3 amino acids: CASSGDRGRAYGYTF. CDR3 sequence (DNA): TGTGCCAGCAGTGGGGACAGGGGGCGCGCATATGGCTACACCTTC.

This clone has only one observation. J is TRBJ1-4 and V is TRBV28; D gene unclear. CDR1 is MDHEN, CDR2 SYDVKM, per germline. Trimming pared 4 bases from V and 6 bases from J, leaving 12 bases between. The CDR3 is 14 residues long. The DNA for the CDR3 is TGTGCCAGCAGTTCCGGGGTGTTTGATGAAAAACTGTTTTTT. Residues: CASSSGVFDEKLFF. Based on the CDR3 plus reference TRBV28 and TRBJ1-4, the full variable domain is DVKVTQSSRYLVKRTGEKVFLECVQDMDHENMFWYRQDPGLGLRLIYFSYDVKMKEKGDIPEGYSVSREKKERFSLILESASTNQTSMYLCASSSGVFDEKLFFGSGTQLSVL.